Listed below are T cell receptor beta chains from one sample, sequenced in a study of early T cells in non-severe SARS-CoV-2 infection. In TCRdb, the 5' RACE reads were re-called with MiXCR into one record per CDR3 protein. The data contain roughly 35,000 distinct CDR3 sequences, roughly 9.3% of them singletons. Sequencing input: whole blood. The receptors were sampled from an adult who was a healthcare worker with PCR-confirmed SARS-CoV-2 infection or an uninfected control (not recorded which). CDR3s leave out the opening cysteine and the closing phenylalanine or tryptophan.

length	V	J	CDR3
11	TRBV10-3	TRBJ2-7	AISEPQGREQY
13	TRBV24-1	TRBJ2-3	ATSDRGLGADTQY
13	TRBV7-2	TRBJ2-3	ASSLAQASPDTQY
11	TRBV20-1	TRBJ2-7	SARTDRTYEQY
10	TRBV29-1	TRBJ2-7	SVGQDSYEQY
12	TRBV19	TRBJ1-6	ASRARGYNSPLH
11	TRBV30	TRBJ2-2	AWSAHPTGELF
12	TRBV7-2	TRBJ1-6	ASSLSGWGSPLH
13	TRBV13	TRBJ2-2	ASSPRAKGTGELF
12	TRBV3-1	TRBJ1-5	ASSQGKGNQPQH
10	TRBV29-1	TRBJ1-5	SVAGSNQPQH
14	TRBV29-1	TRBJ2-7	SVTGGPKHSSYEQY
11	TRBV7-3	TRBJ2-7	ASSLSLEDEQY
12	TRBV6-5	TRBJ1-4	ASSYASMEEKLF
14	TRBV7-6	TRBJ2-3	ASSYGGRLGTDTQY
16	TRBV7-3	TRBJ2-1	ASSSLTSGASSYNEQF
11	TRBV29-1	TRBJ1-4	SVRISAVTKLF
13	TRBV4-3	TRBJ2-5	ASSPLQGTQETQY
11	TRBV7-2	TRBJ1-4	ASSSKFNEKLF
13	TRBV7-2	TRBJ2-2	ASSLRDTNTGELF
12	TRBV7-2	TRBJ2-3	ASSLDRRTDTQY
14	TRBV7-6	TRBJ1-3	ASSNHAGETGNTIY
14	TRBV24-1	TRBJ2-1	ATSDLLHPSYNEQF
13	TRBV7-9	TRBJ1-4	ASSDPVTTNEKLF
12	TRBV24-1	TRBJ2-3	ATTSGGGTDTQY
11	TRBV11-2	TRBJ1-4	ASSYRGNEKLF
11	TRBV7-3	TRBJ1-1	ASSQSLNTEAF
12	TRBV25-1	TRBJ2-5	ASSWASARETQY
12	TRBV4-1	TRBJ2-2	ASSQGGVTGELF
14	TRBV10-2	TRBJ2-1	ASSEGTSLSYNEQF
12	TRBV24-1	TRBJ2-4	ATRPGQGGDIQY
14	TRBV3-1	TRBJ2-5	ASTPLLAGGQETQY
16	TRBV12-3/TRBV12-4	TRBJ2-6	ASSPGEGLGIGANVLT
14	TRBV6-6	TRBJ2-7	ASRAGGLSDSYEQY
12	TRBV2	TRBJ2-7	ASSLGRGFAEQY
12	TRBV7-3	TRBJ2-2	ASSLKGITGELF
13	TRBV7-2	TRBJ2-3	ASSPWTGSTDTQY
15	TRBV9	TRBJ2-6	ASSVESLSSGANVLT
11	TRBV7-2	TRBJ1-6	ASSLERGSPLH
11	TRBV7-6	TRBJ1-5	ASSPDRNQPQH
13	TRBV20-1	TRBJ2-3	SARGLAVSTDTQY
17	TRBV5-6	TRBJ2-6	ASSSGAYRGPAGANVLT
13	TRBV10-3	TRBJ2-1	AISALSGPNNEQF
13	TRBV12-3/TRBV12-4	TRBJ2-7	ASRPGHYPGYEQY
12	TRBV12-3/TRBV12-4	TRBJ1-2	ASSFEGQGGGYT
11	TRBV12-3/TRBV12-4	TRBJ2-5	ASSLMWEETQY
12	TRBV19	TRBJ1-2	ASSIDRQHYGYT
13	TRBV5-1	TRBJ1-2	ASSGGQGRIDGYT
14	TRBV5-1	TRBJ2-7	ASSQHPGQGLDEQY
12	TRBV6-6	TRBJ1-5	ASSYGQGNQPQH
12	TRBV4-1	TRBJ2-3	ASSHGLIADTQY